These 4 T cell receptor beta chains were all obtained from the same sample, sequenced in a study of cytomegalovirus exposure and HLA in healthy donors. Primers for the PCR totalled 60 Vbeta and 13 Jbeta. Sequencing used immunoSEQ multiplex PCR; TCRdb keeps in-frame clones, though not all of them. The sample shows roughly 190,000 clones, roughly 79% of them seen only once. The sample consisted of PBMCs. These TCRs come from a woman between 18 and 29 years old in good health and CMV-seronegative.

The CDR3 loop is CASSQSGRGGFHEQFF. Here the CDR3 DNA reads TGCGCCAGCAGCCAGTCTGGGCGGGGGGGCTTCCATGAGCAGTTCTTC. The chain recombines TRBV4-1 with TRBJ2-1; TRBD2 aligns across 9 bases. With 3 bases clipped from V and 8 bases from J, the junction kept 11 bases outside the gene matches. Germline-derived CDR1 and CDR2 are MGHRA and YSYEKL. The CDR3 contains 16 residues.

The chain links TRBV19 to TRBJ2-7; D is possibly TRBD2 (6 bases). Trimming took 3 bases from V and 7 from J, leaving 22 bases between them. CDR1 LNHDA and CDR2 SQIVND come from the germline V gene (reference sequence). This CDR3 region has 16 residues. The CDR3 DNA reads TGTGCCAGTAGTATTGTGTTGGCGGGACCCCAAATGGAGCAGTACTTC. This encodes CASSIVLAGPQMEQYF.

The V and J genes are TRBV5-6 and TRBJ1-2; 8 bases are a match to TRBD1. CDR1 and CDR2 from the germline V gene are SGHDT and YYEEEE. The V segment lost 1 base and the J segment 5 bases; nucleotides outside the gene matches: 7. This CDR3 has 15 amino acids. The CDR3 DNA follows: TGTGCCAGCAGCTTGTTATCAGGGGGCGTTTATGGCTACACCTTC. This encodes CASSLLSGGVYGYTF.

This clone came up once. The chain couples TRBV28 to TRBJ2-1, with D tentatively TRBD2 (6 bases). The V end was cut by 7 bases, the J end by 3 bases, with 22 bases between. The CDR3 length is 17 residues. Germline CDR1 and CDR2: MDHEN and SYDVKM. CDR3 sequence reads: CASIDIEGRTNYNEQFF. The CDR3 DNA reads TGTGCCAGCATCGACATAGAGGGGAGGACCAACTACAATGAGCAGTTCTTC.